This TCR beta chain was recovered during a study of shared clonotypes between healthy human individuals. Study-wide context: The study drew on two women and a few men aged 18 to 49 as donors. Study results and limitations: Rarefaction analysis demonstrated incomplete sorted-subset sequencing notwithstanding large depth.

Comment on this clone: Its target is not known.

In the authors' methods: Sequence data from immunoSEQ were junction-only and lacked quality scores; consequently, filtering differed. The method was immunoSEQ multiplex PCR; TCRdb's version includes in-frame clones alone and lacks a portion of them. That table supplies the V and J calls and clone size; D and trimming were determined from the DNA. The sample has about 1,500,000 clones; more than 95% are singletons. Adult Caucasians living in Nashville, Tennessee made up all of the donors. V was clipped by 7 bases and J by 5 bases; unmatched bases: 8. CDR3 size: 14 residues. Germline V gives CDR1 MNHEY, CDR2 SMNVEV (reference sequence).

This sequence was found in a young man in good health. The genes are TRBV27 and TRBJ2-3; TRBD2 matches 8 bases. The sequenced sample consisted of naive CD4+ T cells sorted from blood. Subset meaning: CD45RA+ positively selected. The CDR3 coding sequence is TGTGCCAGCAAAACGTTCGGGAGGGAAGATACGCAGTATTTT. Its protein product is CASKTFGREDTQYF.